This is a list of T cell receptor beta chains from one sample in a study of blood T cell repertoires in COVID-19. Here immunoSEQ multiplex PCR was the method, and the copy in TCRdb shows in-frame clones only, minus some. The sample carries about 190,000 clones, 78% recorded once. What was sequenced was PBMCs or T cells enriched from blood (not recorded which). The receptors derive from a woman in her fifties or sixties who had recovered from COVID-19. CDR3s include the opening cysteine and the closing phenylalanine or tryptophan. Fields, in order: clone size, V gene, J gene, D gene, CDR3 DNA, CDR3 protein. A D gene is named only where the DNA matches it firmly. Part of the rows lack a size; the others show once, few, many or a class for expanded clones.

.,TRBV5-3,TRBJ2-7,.,TGTGCCAGAAAATGGGGAGGTTGCGTTTACGAGCAGTACTTC,CARKWGGCVYEQYF
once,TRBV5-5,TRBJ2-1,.,TGTGCCAGCAGCTTAGGGGGTCTAACCTACAATGAGCAGTTCTTC,CASSLGGLTYNEQFF
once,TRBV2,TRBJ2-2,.,TGTGCCAGCAGCGAGGTTCGACTGTCGAACACCGGGGAGCTGTTTTTT,CASSEVRLSNTGELFF
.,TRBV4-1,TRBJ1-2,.,TGCGCCAGCAGCCCGGCCCAGGGGCGAGGGTATGGCTACACCTTC,CASSPAQGRGYGYTF
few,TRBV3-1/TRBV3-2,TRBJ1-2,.,TGTGCCAGCAGCCCCCGCTCGAGTGCTACTGGCTACACCTTC,CASSPRSSATGYTF
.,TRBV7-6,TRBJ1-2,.,TGTGCCAGCAGCTTAGTAGGAGGCAGGGGTGGCTACACCTTC,CASSLVGGRGGYTF
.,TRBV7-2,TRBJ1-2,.,TGTGCCAGCAGCTTAGCGCGGGCAGGAGGTGGCTACACCTTC,CASSLARAGGGYTF
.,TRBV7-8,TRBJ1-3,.,TGTGCCAGCAGCTTTGCGGGGAAGACCTCTGGAAACACCATATATTTT,CASSFAGKTSGNTIYF
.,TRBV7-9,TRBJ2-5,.,TGTGCCAGCAGCTTAGGCGGGACCCAGTACTTC,CASSLGGTQYF
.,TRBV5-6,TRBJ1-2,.,TGTGCCAGCAGCTTTGGCACCAACTATGGCTACACCTTC,CASSFGTNYGYTF